A selection of T cell receptor beta chains follows, all from one sample in a study of OX40 agonist ivuxolimab in advanced cancers. Only in-frame clones appear in the TCRdb table, and some are missing; sequencing was by immunoSEQ multiplex PCR. The top ten clones hold approximately 0.71% of a sample with some 82,000 clones, almost 90% of them seen once. The sequencing used CD4+ or CD8+ T cells sorted from blood, collected in a trial of the OX40 agonist ivuxolimab. These receptors all come from an adult with an advanced solid tumor such as melanoma, head and neck, liver or kidney cancer. The CDR3 runs from the conserved cysteine through the conserved F or W. The D gene is left open where the match is weak. Some rows mark clone size as missing; the rest say once, few, many or name a class of expanded clone.

len	abundance	v_gene	j_gene	d_gene	CDR3nt	CDR3aa
15	.	TRBV9	TRBJ1-4	TRBD1	TGTGCCAGCAGCGGCCAGACAGGGGGCATTGAAAAACTGTTTTTT	CASSGQTGGIEKLFF
11	.	TRBV6-5	TRBJ2-7	.	TGTGCCAGCAGTAAGCAGTACGAGCAGTACTTC	CASSKQYEQYF
12	.	TRBV28	TRBJ2-5	.	TGTGCCAGCAGTTTCCCCTCCGAGACCCAGTACTTC	CASSFPSETQYF
16	once	TRBV28	TRBJ2-3	.	TGTGCCAGCAGTTTAGGGACTCCTTCGGTAGGGGATACGCAGTATTTT	CASSLGTPSVGDTQYF
15	.	TRBV7-9	TRBJ2-5	TRBD1	TGTGCCAGCAGCTCAACAGGGGCGAAGCAAGAGACCCAGTACTTC	CASSSTGAKQETQYF
16	.	TRBV10-3	TRBJ2-3	TRBD2	TGTGCCATCAGTGAGTCGGATGCGGGAGGGCCTGTCACGCAGTATTTT	CAISESDAGGPVTQYF
16	.	TRBV5-1	TRBJ1-4	.	TGCGCCAGCAGCCCATTGCCAGGCTCAACTAATGAAAAACTGTTTTTT	CASSPLPGSTNEKLFF
13	.	TRBV28	TRBJ1-2	.	TGTGCCAGCGGGGACCGGGGGGAGCGGGGCTACACCTTC	CASGDRGERGYTF
15	.	TRBV9	TRBJ2-1	TRBD2	TGTGCCAGCAGCGGCGGACTAGGAGGGTACAATGAGCAGTTCTTC	CASSGGLGGYNEQFF
17	.	TRBV7-2	TRBJ2-7	TRBD2	TGTGCCAGCAGCTTAGGGACTAGCGGGAGTCTACCCTACGAGCAGTACTTC	CASSLGTSGSLPYEQYF
18	.	TRBV7-6	TRBJ2-7	TRBD2	TGTGCCAGCAGCTCCCTGACTAGCGGGAGGGCCTTGAATTACGAGCAGTACTTC	CASSSLTSGRALNYEQYF
16	.	TRBV7-8	TRBJ1-1	TRBD1	TGTGCCAGCAGCTTAGGGCTCAGGGGGCCGAACACTGAAGCTTTCTTT	CASSLGLRGPNTEAFF
12	.	TRBV29-1	TRBJ1-2	.	TGCAGCGTTGAAGGGGTCTCTTATGGCTACACCTTC	CSVEGVSYGYTF